One and the same sample provided the 2 T cell receptor beta chains below, sequenced in a study of T-cell memory formation after mild COVID-19. A single record per CDR3 protein comes from TCRdb applying MiXCR to the 5' RACE reads. The sample includes 250,000 to 350,000 distinct CDR3 sequences, about a sixth of them seen just once. The specimen sequenced was PBMCs or a T cell subset sorted from them (not recorded which). The receptors come from a man aged 18 to 29 who had mild COVID-19 (a few samples of this study predate the infection). Cell type and time point are not known.

The V gene is TRBV7-6, the J gene TRBJ1-1, with TRBD1 as a possible D gene (5 bases). CDR3 length: 18 residues. V gave up 2 bases and J gave up 0 bases, with 19 bases separating them. Per the germline V gene, CDR1 is SGHVS and CDR2 is FNYEAQ. The CDR3 DNA follows: TGTGCCAGCAGCTTACCCCCGCCGACAGATCTATTGAACACTGAAGCTTTCTTT. It is translated as CASSLPPPTDLLNTEAFF. The whole variable domain, remainder taken from reference TRBV7-6 and TRBJ1-1, is GAGVSQSPRYKVTKRGQDVALRCDPISGHVSLYWYRQALGQGPEFLTYFNYEAQQDKSGLPNDRFSAERPEGSISTLTIQRTEQRDSAMYRCASSLPPPTDLLNTEAFFGQGTRLTVV.

This clonotype was recorded many times. J is TRBJ2-1 and V is TRBV9; D is uncertain. Trimming took off 2 bases at V and 8 bases at J, with 11 bases between the two ends. The CDR3 covers 13 residues. Germline CDR1 is SGDLS and CDR2 is YYNGEE. The CDR3 nucleotides are TGTGCCAGCAGCGTGGAAGGACGGGATGAGCAGTTCTTC. As protein: CASSVEGRDEQFF.